This entry describes one TCR beta chain. The antigen is undetermined. Scientists recovered RNA and DNA together from around 18-30 mg of unsorted bulk tissue. Those patients suffered from chronic HBV infection and were treatment-naive. These data are taken from a study of tumor-infiltrating lymphocytes in primary liver carcinoma. Looking at the study overall: Male and female patients aged 30 to 69 years made up the cohort.

Overall study findings and caveats: The study found a significantly higher top-250-clone fraction in tumors than in blood (p = 0.039).

TCR beta cDNA was reverse-transcribed from about 0.45 ug of total RNA. The reaction used a constant-region primer and ProtoScript II reverse transcriptase. What produced the TCR beta libraries was three nested multiplex PCR rounds using slightly modified ARM-PCR. Two initial PCR rounds of about 11 cycles each paired TRBV1-TRBV30 forward primers with a C-beta reverse primer. From the multiplex PCR reads, TCRdb called clonotypes with MiXCR, one entry per CDR3 protein. The data contain about 120,000 distinct CDR3 sequences, around 62% of them singletons. Trimming stripped 6 bases from V and 1 base from J, with 19 bases between. This CDR3 is 16 amino acids long. The germline CDR1 and CDR2 sequences are DFQATT and SNEGSKA (reference sequence).

V and J are TRBV20-1 and TRBJ2-4; D gene ambiguous. The sequence was collected from a woman aged 55-75 years with primary liver carcinoma and hepatitis B virus infection. The sample comprised liver tumor tissue from sampling region 1. The subset denotes: tumor region T1, superior pole. The CDR3 region is CSAPDKFSVAKNIQYF. The DNA of the CDR3 is TGCAGTGCCCCCGACAAATTCTCCGTGGCCAAAAACATTCAGTACTTC.